These T cell receptor beta chains were read from a single sample in a study of shared clonotypes between healthy human individuals. Using immunoSEQ multiplex PCR, the repertoire was profiled, and TCRdb retains in-frame clones only, with some absent. The sample lists over 1.4 million clones; roughly 96% were seen once. Sequencing was carried out using naive CD4+ T cells sorted from blood. These receptors were taken from a man aged 25-45 years in good health. CDR3s include the opening cysteine and the closing phenylalanine or tryptophan. A D gene is named only where the DNA matches it firmly. Rows give clone size only sometimes, using once, few, many, or a class for an expanded clone.

abundance	len	v_gene	d_gene	j_gene	CDR3nt	CDR3aa
.	15	TRBV7-9	.	TRBJ1-4	TGTGCCAGCAGCTTTCGCGGGACCACTAATGAAAAACTGTTTTTT	CASSFRGTTNEKLFF
.	15	TRBV5-8	TRBD2	TRBJ2-7	TGTGCCAGCAGCTTGACTAGCGGGGGTCTTTACGAGCAGTACTTC	CASSLTSGGLYEQYF
.	14	TRBV2	TRBD1	TRBJ2-7	TGTGCCAGCAACGAACAGGGGGAACGCTACGAGCAGTACTTC	CASNEQGERYEQYF
.	13	TRBV5-4	.	TRBJ2-5	TGTGCCAGCAGCCCTTCCAACCGAGAGACCCAGTACTTC	CASSPSNRETQYF
.	11	TRBV28	.	TRBJ2-7	TGTGCCAGCAGTTTTCGGGGCGGGCAGTACTTC	CASSFRGGQYF
.	12	TRBV27	.	TRBJ2-1	TGTGCCAGCAGCCATTCTAGCACTGAGCAGTTCTTC	CASSHSSTEQFF
.	15	TRBV19	TRBD2	TRBJ2-1	TGTGCCAGTAGTATTCAGACTAGCGGGAGTCATGAGCAGTTCTTC	CASSIQTSGSHEQFF
.	20	TRBV15	TRBD2	TRBJ2-1	TGTGCCACCAGCAGAGATCCGAGAACTAGCGGGAGGAGCTCCTACAATGAGCAGTTCTTC	CATSRDPRTSGRSSYNEQFF
.	16	TRBV2	TRBD1	TRBJ2-7	TGTGCCAGCACTCCGCTCGGAGGGGACAGGGGCTACGAGCAGTACTTC	CASTPLGGDRGYEQYF
.	13	TRBV29-1	.	TRBJ2-1	TGCAGCGTTTCCATGGACTCCTACAATGAGCAGTTCTTC	CSVSMDSYNEQFF
.	14	TRBV6-5	.	TRBJ2-5	TGTGCCAGCAGTTACACGCCATTTCAAGAGACCCAGTACTTC	CASSYTPFQETQYF
.	13	TRBV5-1	.	TRBJ1-1	TGCGCCAGCAGCCTCACAGTGAACACTGAAGCTTTCTTT	CASSLTVNTEAFF
.	15	TRBV2	.	TRBJ1-2	TGTGCCAGCAGTGAACCGAGGGGCCGGAGCTATGGCTACACCTTC	CASSEPRGRSYGYTF
.	13	TRBV5-1	.	TRBJ2-2	TGCGCCAGCAGCTTGGTTGACACCGGGGAGCTGTTTTTT	CASSLVDTGELFF
.	14	TRBV19	TRBD1	TRBJ1-5	TGTGCCAGTATGACGGGACAGAATTATCAGCCCCAGCATTTT	CASMTGQNYQPQHF
.	15	TRBV7-2	TRBD1	TRBJ2-7	TGTGCCAGCAGCTTAGCGACAGGGCAAATCTACGAGCAGTACTTC	CASSLATGQIYEQYF
.	16	TRBV2	.	TRBJ2-1	TGTGCCAGCAGTGAAGTATGGGACTTTATGGACGATGAGCAGTTCTTC	CASSEVWDFMDDEQFF
.	14	TRBV2	.	TRBJ2-7	TGTGCCAGCAGTGAAGAGAAGGGTTCCTACGAGCAGTACTTC	CASSEEKGSYEQYF
.	15	TRBV5-4	TRBD1	TRBJ1-5	TGCGCCAGCAGCCAAGAAGGGACAGGGGGTCAGCCCCAGCATTTT	CASSQEGTGGQPQHF
.	14	TRBV5-1	TRBD1	TRBJ2-3	TGCGCCAGCAGCCCCGGGACAGTCATGGATACGCAGTATTTT	CASSPGTVMDTQYF
.	13	TRBV19	TRBD1	TRBJ1-2	TGTGCCAGTAGTGCGGGACAGAGCTATGGCTACACCTTC	CASSAGQSYGYTF
.	18	TRBV5-4	.	TRBJ2-3	TGTGCCAGCAGCTACGGGAGCCCTGCTCTCACTAGCACAGATACGCAGTATTTT	CASSYGSPALTSTDTQYF
.	15	TRBV10-1	.	TRBJ2-4	TGCGCCATCTCCAACCGGGACACCAACAAAAACATTCAGTACTTC	CAISNRDTNKNIQYF
few	15	TRBV28	.	TRBJ1-5	TGTGCCAGCAGTTCGGCATACGAGGTTCGTGGGCCCCAGCATTTT	CASSSAYEVRGPQHF
.	10	TRBV29-1	.	TRBJ2-1	TGCAGCGTTGCCGGTAATGAGCAGTTCTTC	CSVAGNEQFF
.	16	TRBV5-1	.	TRBJ2-7	TGCGCCAGCAGCCCCCTGGGGTTCACAGGGATCGTGGAGCAGTACTTC	CASSPLGFTGIVEQYF
.	13	TRBV14	.	TRBJ1-1	TGTGCCAGCAGCCAAGTCCGTGGGGGTGAAGCTTTCTTT	CASSQVRGGEAFF
once	15	TRBV7-9	.	TRBJ2-7	TGTGCCAGCAGTCATAACTCCCAGCGTACCTACGAGCAGTACTTC	CASSHNSQRTYEQYF
.	16	TRBV9	TRBD2	TRBJ2-7	TGTGCCAGCAGCCGCACTCAGGGACTAGGTCGGAGAGAGCAGTACTTC	CASSRTQGLGRREQYF
.	14	TRBV6-6	.	TRBJ1-2	TGTGCCAGCAGTTATTTTGGGGCCATGAATGGCTACACCTTC	CASSYFGAMNGYTF
.	15	TRBV27	TRBD1	TRBJ1-2	TGTGCCAGCAGCTTACAGGGGGCAGTATGGTATGGCTACACCTTC	CASSLQGAVWYGYTF
.	14	TRBV2	.	TRBJ2-2	TGTGCCAGCAGTGAGGGTGGGGGCACCGGGGAGCTGTTTTTT	CASSEGGGTGELFF
.	16	TRBV9	.	TRBJ2-7	TGTGCCAGCAGCCCCCGGGGTAGCGGATTTTCCTACGAGCAGTACTTC	CASSPRGSGFSYEQYF
.	17	TRBV5-6	.	TRBJ1-3	TGTGCCAGCAGCTTGGCGGCACCAAACCTCTCTGGAAACACCATATATTTT	CASSLAAPNLSGNTIYF
.	13	TRBV29-1	.	TRBJ1-1	TGCAGCGTTGAGACCGGGGGGGGCACTGAAGCTTTCTTT	CSVETGGGTEAFF
.	17	TRBV18	TRBD2	TRBJ2-1	TGTGCCAGCTCACCATCAAGCCCGCGGGGACTAAACAATGAGCAGTTCTTC	CASSPSSPRGLNNEQFF
once	12	TRBV2	.	TRBJ2-7	TGTGCCAGCAGCCTGACATCATACGAGCAGTACTTC	CASSLTSYEQYF
once	16	TRBV5-6	.	TRBJ2-4	TGTGCCAGCAGCTTCCAGGGCGCACTAGCCAAAAACATTCAGTACTTC	CASSFQGALAKNIQYF
.	10	TRBV6-6	.	TRBJ1-1	TGTGCCAGCAGGGCAGGTGAAGCTTTCTTT	CASRAGEAFF
.	13	TRBV18	.	TRBJ2-7	TGTGCCAGCTCACCCACACCCAGCTACGAGCAGTACTTC	CASSPTPSYEQYF
.	14	TRBV28	.	TRBJ2-2	TGTGCCAGCAGTTCCAGGCTGAACACCGGGGAGCTGTTTTTT	CASSSRLNTGELFF
.	13	TRBV29-1	.	TRBJ1-1	TGCAGCGTCCTAGGTGGGGGGGACACTGAAGCTTTCTTT	CSVLGGGDTEAFF
.	14	TRBV15	.	TRBJ1-2	TGTGCCACCAGTCAAACCCCCTACCTGTATGGCTACACCTTC	CATSQTPYLYGYTF
few	14	TRBV27	.	TRBJ2-4	TGTGCCAGCAGTTGGACCAGGGCCAAAAACATTCAGTACTTC	CASSWTRAKNIQYF
.	14	TRBV19	.	TRBJ1-3	TGTGCCAGTGACGACAGGTACTCTGGAAACACCATATATTTT	CASDDRYSGNTIYF
.	17	TRBV5-4	TRBD2	TRBJ2-1	TGTGCCAGCAGCTTTTCTCTTAGGACTAGCGGGAGGAATGAGCAGTTCTTC	CASSFSLRTSGRNEQFF
once	16	TRBV12-5	TRBD2	TRBJ2-3	TGTGCTAGTGGTTTGGTACTAGCGGGAGGTACGAATACGCAGTATTTT	CASGLVLAGGTNTQYF
.	18	TRBV19	TRBD1	TRBJ1-2	TGTGCCAGTAGCCCCGGCATGTACGACAGGGGGCCTAACTATGGCTACACCTTC	CASSPGMYDRGPNYGYTF
.	16	TRBV6-5	TRBD1	TRBJ1-3	TGTGCCAGCAGTTACTCACGGACAGGGAGTGGAAACACCATATATTTT	CASSYSRTGSGNTIYF
.	12	TRBV5-1	.	TRBJ1-2	TGCGCCAGCAGCGGGGCAGGGTATGGCTACACCTTC	CASSGAGYGYTF
.	14	TRBV7-2	TRBD1	TRBJ1-1	TGTGCCAGCAGCCCAAGGGACAGGTCTCTGGAAGCTTTCTTT	CASSPRDRSLEAFF
.	14	TRBV5-4	.	TRBJ1-1	TGTGCCAGCAGCTTCGGGACATTGAACACTGAAGCTTTCTTT	CASSFGTLNTEAFF
.	14	TRBV6-5	.	TRBJ1-1	TGTGCCAGCAGTTATGGACTTGGAAACACTGAAGCTTTCTTT	CASSYGLGNTEAFF
once	14	TRBV4-1	TRBD1	TRBJ2-5	TGCGCCAGCAGCCAAGGGGACAGGGTCGAGACCCAGTACTTC	CASSQGDRVETQYF
.	12	TRBV28	.	TRBJ2-7	TGTGCCAGCAGTCCTCTGGAAGCCCTGCAGTACTTC	CASSPLEALQYF